This TCR beta chain was sequenced for a study of blood T cell repertoires in COVID-19. Measured with immunoSEQ multiplex PCR; TCRdb has only the in-frame clones, and not every one. The sample contains some 270,000 clones, about four fifths of which appear only once. The specimen sequenced was PBMCs or T cells enriched from blood (not recorded which). The TCR comes from a middle-aged man who had recovered from COVID-19.

This chain's CDR3 is CASSPSRGGEKLFF. CDR3 bases: TGTGCCAGCAGTCCTTCCCGAGGGGGTGAAAAACTGTTTTTT. J is TRBJ1-4 and V is TRBV2; D may be TRBD1 (6 bases). CDR3 length: 14 residues. V was clipped by 5 bases and J by 7 bases, with 14 bases between them. Germline loops: CDR1 SNHLY, CDR2 FYNNEI.